What follows is one TCR beta chain and its context. The sample originates from a study of control samples from healthy donors and cancer patients. Profiling relied on immunoSEQ multiplex PCR, and the TCRdb table lists in-frame clones only, not all of them. The sample yields some 100,000 clones, about 80% seen once. This CDR3 is 14 amino acids long. Trimming took 5 bases from V and 1 from J; bases not matched to a gene: 4. Germline CDR1 and CDR2: LNHNV and YYDKDF (reference sequence). The chain combines TRBV15 with TRBJ1-1; 7 bases are shared with TRBD1. Sequenced input: blood. This receptor was obtained from a woman aged 25 to 39 in good health. The CDR3 nucleotides read TGTGCCACCAGCCAGGGACAGCCGAACACTGAAGCTTTCTTT. Its protein product is CATSQGQPNTEAFF.